Listed here are 25 T cell receptor beta chains from one sample, sequenced in a study of regulatory T cells in long-lasting Graves disease. With iRepertoire HTBI primers and Arm-PCR of CDR3 regions, TCR beta libraries were built. TCRdb reprocessed the multiplex PCR reads via MiXCR and lists one record per CDR3 protein. The sample contains some 370,000 distinct CDR3 sequences, around 21% of which appear only once. Time point noted: persistent/refractory GD, antithyroid drugs over 5 years with positive TRAb. Extracted RNA from PBMCs served as the source of the TCR library. The sample was peripheral blood mononuclear cells (PBMCs), taken when the disease was refractory, from a patient treated with antithyroid drugs. These receptors all come from a female donor with Graves disease.

The chain recombines TRBV9 with TRBJ2-7; TRBD1 is a possible D gene (5 bases). Looked up from germline, CDR1 is SGDLS and CDR2 is YYNGEE. Trimming took 2 bases from V and 5 from J, leaving 14 bases between them. CDR3 length: 14 residues. The DNA of the CDR3 is TGTGCCAGCAGCGTTTCAGGGCGGTTGGACGAGCAGTACTTC. It encodes CASSVSGRLDEQYF.

The gene calls are TRBV5-6 and TRBJ1-1; TRBD1 might be the D (5 bases). The CDR3 contains 13 residues. Germline CDR1 SGHDT, CDR2 YYEEEE. Trimming removed 1 base at V and 7 bases at J, with 11 bases between. CDR3 protein: CASSLNRWGEAFF. As DNA, the CDR3 is TGTGCCAGCAGCTTGAACAGGTGGGGTGAAGCTTTCTTT.

CDR3 DNA sequence: TGTGCCAGCAGCCCCAGGGGTACTGGGAATCAGCCCCAGCATTTT. Its protein product is CASSPRGTGNQPQHF. The rearrangement joins TRBV7-9 to TRBJ1-5, with a tentative D call TRBD1 (6 bases). This CDR3 comprises 15 residues. Germline lookup yields CDR1 SEHNR and CDR2 FQNEAQ (reference sequence). The germline V and J ends were trimmed by 5 bases and 4 bases, with 15 bases remaining between them.

This clonotype came up many times. The chain recombines TRBV24-1 with TRBJ2-7, with 12 bases fitting TRBD1. Losses at the gene ends were 4 bases for V and 1 base for J; bases not matched to a gene: 7. There are 17 residues in the CDR3. CDR1 is KGHDR and CDR2 is SFDVKD in the germline V gene. The CDR3 region has the DNA TGTGCCACCAGTGAGGGGACAGGGGGCGCATCATCCTACGAGCAGTACTTC. Its translation: CATSEGTGGASSYEQYF.

This clonotype occurred many times. This chain uses TRBV12-3 or TRBV12-4 with TRBJ1-2; D not certain. Trimming left V 3 bases short and J 6 bases short, with 14 bases between. The CDR3 loop spans 14 amino acids. The CDR3 DNA follows: TGTGCCAGCAGTTTGGACCTCACCCGACATGGCTACACCTTC. Residues: CASSLDLTRHGYTF.

The CDR3 is CSATEMSGSSQETQYF. The DNA of the CDR3 is TGCAGTGCTACCGAGATGAGCGGGAGTTCGCAAGAGACCCAGTACTTC. The chain employs TRBV20-1 and TRBJ2-5; 8 nucleotides match TRBD2. CDR1 and CDR2 from the germline V gene are DFQATT and SNEGSKA (reference sequence). The CDR3 runs to 16 residues. V lost 4 bases to trimming and J lost 2 bases; unmatched junction nucleotides: 12.

The V gene is TRBV15, the J gene TRBJ1-1; D gene unclear. The germline V gene encodes CDR1 LNHNV and CDR2 YYDKDF (reference sequence). The CDR3 loop spans 15 amino acids. V was shortened by 0 bases and J by 5 bases, with 13 bases between the two germline ends. The CDR3 protein is CATSRDKGTNTEAFF. DNA for the CDR3: TGTGCCACCAGCAGAGATAAGGGTACGAATACTGAAGCTTTCTTT.

The J gene is TRBJ2-3, the V gene TRBV20-1; 10 bases are a match to TRBD2. The trim removed 3 bases at V and 2 bases at J, leaving 2 bases unmatched. The CDR3 consists of 14 residues. Looked up from germline, CDR1 is DFQATT and CDR2 is SNEGSKA (reference sequence). The chain's CDR3 is CSASLAGATDTQYF. The CDR3 nucleotides read TGCAGTGCTAGCCTAGCGGGAGCCACAGATACGCAGTATTTT.

This clonotype was seen a handful of times. The J gene is TRBJ2-2, the V gene TRBV2, with D perhaps TRBD1 (5 bases). Germline V gives CDR1 SNHLY, CDR2 FYNNEI. The CDR3 covers 15 residues. V lost 4 bases and J 1 base, leaving 10 bases between the germline ends. The CDR3 sequence is CASSVDKGNTGELFF. The CDR3, as DNA: TGTGCCAGCAGTGTGGACAAGGGGAACACCGGGGAGCTGTTTTTT.

CDR3 DNA: TGTGCCAGCAGTTTAGCCGACAGGGAGCAGTACTTC. It encodes CASSLADREQYF. This chain connects TRBV12-3 or TRBV12-4 to TRBJ2-7; a possible D gene is TRBD1 (6 bases). Trimming removed 0 bases at V and 7 bases at J, with 7 bases between. CDR3 length: 12 amino acids.

The V call is TRBV19, the J call TRBJ1-2; weak D call: TRBD1 (5 bases). Germline CDR1 LNHDA, CDR2 SQIVND (reference sequence). This CDR3 is built from 14 residues. The V end was cut by 1 base, the J end by 6 bases, with 12 bases between. The CDR3 bases are TGTGCCAGTAGTATAGCAACAGGATCGGATGGCTACACCTTC. Amino acid sequence: CASSIATGSDGYTF.

In this sample, this clonotype turned up once. This rearrangement joins TRBV9 to TRBJ1-1; tentatively, D is TRBD1 (6 bases). The CDR3 has 15 amino acids. The germline gives CDR1 SGDLS, CDR2 YYNGEE. Trimming took off 4 bases at V and 1 base at J, with 14 bases between the two ends. CDR3 protein: CASSLEGGPNTEAFF. Written as DNA, the CDR3 is TGTGCCAGCAGCCTCGAGGGGGGCCCGAACACTGAAGCTTTCTTT. The full variable domain, its missing parts supplied by reference TRBV9 and TRBJ1-1, is DSGVTQTPKHLITATGQRVTLRCSPRSGDLSVYWYQQSLDQGLQFLIQYYNGEERAKGNILERFSAQQFPDLHSELNLSSLELGDSALYFCASSLEGGPNTEAFFGQGTRLTVV.

This clonotype showed up many times. The rearrangement joins TRBV6-5 to TRBJ1-4; no firm D call. The CDR3 is 13 residues long. CDR1 is MNHEY and CDR2 is SVGAGI in the germline V gene. V lost 4 bases, J lost 5 bases, and 8 bases lay in between. CDR3 amino acids: CASSFIGNEKLFF. The CDR3, as DNA: TGTGCCAGCAGTTTCATCGGAAATGAAAAACTGTTTTTT.

By sample share, this clonotype is medium-sized (0.01 to 0.1%). The chain recombines TRBV2 with TRBJ1-1; D is unresolved. CDR1 and CDR2 from the germline V gene are SNHLY and FYNNEI. CDR3 length: 13 amino acids. Trimming left V 4 bases short and J 2 bases short, with 8 bases between. The CDR3 DNA reads as TGTGCCAGCAGTGTTAACAGAAACACTGAAGCTTTCTTT. It is translated as CASSVNRNTEAFF.

This clonotype was observed many times. Relative to the germline gene, one junction end is altered; a read error may explain this. The chain couples TRBV12-3 or TRBV12-4 to TRBJ1-6; a possible D gene is TRBD1 (5 bases). CDR3 length: 16 residues. The CDR3 sequence is CASSAYRDRVNSPLHF. The CDR3 DNA follows: TGTGCCAGCAGTGCATACCGGGACCGGGTTAATTCGCCCCTCCACTTT.

The gene calls are TRBV10-3 and TRBJ2-7; 14 positions match TRBD2. V gave up 0 bases and J gave up 2 bases; unmatched junction bases: 3. CDR3 length: 17 residues. Germline V lookup: CDR1 ENHRY, CDR2 SYGVKD. The CDR3 loop is CAISESKGLAGAYEQYF. CDR3 in DNA: TGTGCCATCAGTGAGTCCAAGGGACTAGCGGGAGCCTACGAGCAGTACTTC.

This clonotype has ten or more counts. This chain links TRBV7-2 with TRBJ1-1; D is uncertain. V lost 2 bases and J 3 bases, leaving 4 bases between the germline ends. The CDR3 has 12 amino acids. Germline-derived CDR1 and CDR2 are SGHTA and FQGNSA. CDR3 loop: CASSLRYTEAFF. The DNA of the CDR3 is TGTGCCAGCAGCTTACGCTACACTGAAGCTTTCTTT. Supplemented by reference TRBV7-2 and TRBJ1-1, the full variable domain reads GAGVSQSPSNKVTEKGKDVELRCDPISGHTALYWYRQSLGQGLEFLIYFQGNSAPDKSGLPSDRFSAERTGGSVSTLTIQRTQQEDSAVYLCASSLRYTEAFFGQGTRLTVV.

The chain carries TRBV5-5 and TRBJ2-1, with D maybe TRBD1 (5 bases). Germline V gives CDR1 SGHKS, CDR2 YYEKEE (reference sequence). The CDR3 length is 14 residues. Deletions cut 0 bases from V and 5 bases from J, with 9 bases between. CDR3 in amino acids: CASSLEYRNNEQFF. In DNA form, the CDR3 reads TGTGCCAGCAGCTTGGAGTACAGGAACAATGAGCAGTTCTTC.

This sequence joins TRBV27 and TRBJ1-6, with 7 bases that match TRBD1. V was clipped by 2 bases and J by 6 bases; unmatched bases: 4. The CDR3 covers 15 residues. The V gene's germline CDR1 is MNHEY and CDR2 SMNVEV (reference sequence). CDR3 loop: CASSLGGGGNSPLHF. The DNA of the CDR3 is TGTGCCAGCAGTTTAGGAGGGGGCGGTAATTCACCCCTCCACTTT.

This clonotype was seen many times. This sequence joins TRBV5-6 and TRBJ1-2; the D is unclear. Germline V CDR1 and CDR2: SGHDT, YYEEEE. V was pared by 0 bases and J by 5 bases, with 8 bases between. This CDR3 has 13 residues. CDR3 sequence (DNA): TGTGCCAGCAGCTTGGATTCAGTTTATGGCTACACCTTC. Protein product: CASSLDSVYGYTF.

The V gene is TRBV3-1, the J gene TRBJ1-2; the D gene is possibly TRBD1 (5 bases). V gave up 1 base and J gave up 5 bases, with 14 bases separating them. This CDR3 region has 15 residues. From germline, CDR1 is LGHDT and CDR2 YNNKEL (reference sequence). CDR3: CASSQARGSGYGYTF. The CDR3 nucleotides are TGTGCCAGCAGCCAAGCTCGGGGGTCGGGATATGGCTACACCTTC.

The chain recombines TRBV6-1 with TRBJ2-2; D not resolved. The CDR3 extends over 17 amino acids. Germline CDR1 is MNHNS and CDR2 is SASEGT. Trimming took off 5 bases at V and 1 base at J, with 17 bases between the two ends. CDR3 nucleotides: TGTGCCAGCAGTCCGAGGACCGCAATGGGGAACACCGGGGAGCTGTTTTTT. It specifies CASSPRTAMGNTGELFF.

This chain uses TRBV6-4 with TRBJ1-3, with D possibly TRBD1 on 6 matching bases. From germline, CDR1 is MRHNA and CDR2 SNTAGT. CDR3 size: 15 residues. Trimming pared 5 bases from V and 0 bases from J, leaving 11 bases between. In nucleotides, the CDR3 is TGTGCCAGCAGTCAGACAGGCGGCTCTGGAAACACCATATATTTT. Protein sequence: CASSQTGGSGNTIYF.

The sample holds many counts of this clonotype. This chain uses TRBV2 with TRBJ2-3; D gene ambiguous. The germline V and J ends were trimmed by 4 bases and 2 bases, with 10 bases remaining between them. CDR1 and CDR2 (germline): SNHLY, FYNNEI. This CDR3 is built from 14 residues. CDR3: CASSVDRVTDTQYF. DNA of the CDR3: TGTGCCAGCAGTGTTGACCGCGTCACAGATACGCAGTATTTT.

This clonotype was seen a few times. This chain uses TRBV6-2 or TRBV6-3 with TRBJ2-7; D unclear. This CDR3 is built from 13 residues. Germline assignment: CDR1 MNHEY and CDR2 SVGEGT. V dropped 5 bases and J dropped 2 bases, with 10 bases sitting between them. CDR3 in amino acids: CASSPSKAYEQYF. CDR3 DNA sequence: TGTGCCAGCAGTCCATCAAAGGCCTACGAGCAGTACTTC.